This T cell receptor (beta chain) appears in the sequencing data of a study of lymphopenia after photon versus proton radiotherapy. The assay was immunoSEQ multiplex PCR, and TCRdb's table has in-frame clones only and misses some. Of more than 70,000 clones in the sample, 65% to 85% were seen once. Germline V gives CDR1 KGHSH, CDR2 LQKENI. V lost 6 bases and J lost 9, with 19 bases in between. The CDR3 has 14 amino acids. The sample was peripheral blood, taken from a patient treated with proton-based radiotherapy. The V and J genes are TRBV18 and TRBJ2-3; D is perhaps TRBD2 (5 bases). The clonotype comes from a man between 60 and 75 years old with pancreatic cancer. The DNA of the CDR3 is TGTGCCAGCTCGCCAACTAGTGGAGGTGGGACGCAGTATTTT. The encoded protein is CASSPTSGGGTQYF.